This T cell receptor (beta chain) was profiled in a study of blood T cell repertoires in COVID-19. Background on the study: COVID-19 samples collected from the United States, Italy and Spain covered acute and convalescent phases. In each case, the material was cDNA or gDNA derived from T cells, B-cell-depleted T cells, or PBMCs.

The ends lost 3 bases at V and 7 bases at J; junction bases unmatched: 7. CDR3 length equals 14 residues. The germline V gene encodes CDR1 DFQATT and CDR2 SNEGSKA (reference sequence). Per the original data handling: Estimates of nucleated cell counts were drawn from the amplification of reference gene primers. Sequencing used immunoSEQ multiplex PCR; TCRdb keeps in-frame clones, though not all of them. The V and J calls and clone size come from that table; D and trimming were worked out from the DNA. The sample holds about 230,000 clones; approximately 81% are singletons and the top ten take roughly 7.9%.

The sample taken for sequencing was peripheral blood. The chain recombines TRBV20-1 with TRBJ2-1; 9 nucleotides match TRBD2. The TCR sequence derives from a woman older than 75 with acute or convalescent COVID-19. CDR3 amino acids: CSASRGGALNEQFF. Here the CDR3 DNA reads TGCAGTGCTAGTCGCGGGGGGGCCCTAAATGAGCAGTTCTTC.